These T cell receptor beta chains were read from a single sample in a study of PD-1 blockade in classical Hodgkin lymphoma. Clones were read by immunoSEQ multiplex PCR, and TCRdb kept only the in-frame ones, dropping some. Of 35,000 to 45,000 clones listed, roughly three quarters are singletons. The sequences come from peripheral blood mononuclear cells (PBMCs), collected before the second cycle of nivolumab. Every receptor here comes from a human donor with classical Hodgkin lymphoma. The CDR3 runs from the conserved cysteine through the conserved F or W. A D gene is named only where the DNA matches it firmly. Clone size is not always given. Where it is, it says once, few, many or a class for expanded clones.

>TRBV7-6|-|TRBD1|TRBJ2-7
TGTGCCAGCAGCCCAAGACAGGGAGAGGGGTGGGCCTACGAGCAGTACTTC
CASSPRQGEGWAYEQYF
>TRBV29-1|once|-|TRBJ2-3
TGCAGCGTCAAAGTGTCCACTAGCACAGATACGCAGTATTTT
CSVKVSTSTDTQYF
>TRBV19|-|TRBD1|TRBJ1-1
TGTGCCAGTAGTATGGGGACAGTGAACACTGAAGCTTTCTTT
CASSMGTVNTEAFF
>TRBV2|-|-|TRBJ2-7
TGTGCCAGCAGTGATCAGGGTAGCGGCTACGAGCAGTACTTC
CASSDQGSGYEQYF
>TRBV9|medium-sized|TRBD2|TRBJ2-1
TGTGCCAGCAGCGCCTATGGGAGCGGGGGTAGCGGTGAGCAGTTCTTC
CASSAYGSGGSGEQFF
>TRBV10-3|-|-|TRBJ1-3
TGTGCCATCACCACAGGGCCCTCTGGAAACACCATATATTTT
CAITTGPSGNTIYF
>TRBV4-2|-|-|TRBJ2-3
TGTGCCAGCAGCCAAGAAGGGGATAGAAGGGCGAATACGCAGTATTTT
CASSQEGDRRANTQYF
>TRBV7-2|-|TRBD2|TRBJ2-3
TGTGCCAGCAGCTTAGCTAGCGGGAGTCTGGCAGATACGCAGTATTTT
CASSLASGSLADTQYF
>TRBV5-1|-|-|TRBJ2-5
TGCGCCAGCAGCCCAACAGGGGGGGGAGAGACCCAGTACTTC
CASSPTGGGETQYF
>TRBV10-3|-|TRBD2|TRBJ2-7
TGTGCCACCCAAGGGACGGGGGGCTACGAGCAGTACTTC
CATQGTGGYEQYF
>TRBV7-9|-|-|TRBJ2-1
TGTGCCAGTCCCGGGACAGGGGTTATTTGGACTAGCGGCAATGAGCAGTTCTTC
CASPGTGVIWTSGNEQFF
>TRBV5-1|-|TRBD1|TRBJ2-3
TGCGCCAGCAGCTTGGCCAGGGGGCGTGATACGCAGTATTTT
CASSLARGRDTQYF
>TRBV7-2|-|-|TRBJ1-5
TGTGCCAGCAGCTTCCAGGGGTTAGGTCAGCCCCAGCATTTT
CASSFQGLGQPQHF
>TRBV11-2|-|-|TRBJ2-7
TGTGCCAGCAGCTTAATCAGCGACGGGCGCTACGAGCAGTACTTC
CASSLISDGRYEQYF
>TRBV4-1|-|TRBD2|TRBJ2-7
TGCGCCAGCAGCCAAGATCGGACTAGCGGCTACGAGCAGTACTTC
CASSQDRTSGYEQYF
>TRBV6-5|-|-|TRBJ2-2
TGTGCCAGCAGAGACGGGGAGCTGTTTTTT
CASRDGELFF
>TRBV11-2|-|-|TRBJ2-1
TGTGCCAGCAGCTTAACTCCGCTCTTTAGGATCTCCTACAATGAGCAGTTCTTC
CASSLTPLFRISYNEQFF
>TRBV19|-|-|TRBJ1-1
TGTGCCAGTAGTAACAGGTGGGTCACTGAAGCTTTCTTT
CASSNRWVTEAFF
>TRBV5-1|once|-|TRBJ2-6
TGCGCCAGCAGTCGCGACCGGGGTGTTGGGGCCAACGTCCTGACTTTC
CASSRDRGVGANVLTF
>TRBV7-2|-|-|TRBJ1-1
TGTGCCAGCAGCTTTCCCCCCACTGAAGCTTTCTTT
CASSFPPTEAFF
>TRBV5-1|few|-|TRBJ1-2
TGCGCCAGCAGCTTGGGGGTTCCAGGGGTCTATGGCTACACCTTC
CASSLGVPGVYGYTF
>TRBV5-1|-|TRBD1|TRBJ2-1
TGCGCCACCAGACAGGGCGAAACCTACAATGAGCAGTTCTTC
CATRQGETYNEQFF
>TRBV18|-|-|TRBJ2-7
TGTGCCAGCTCACGTGACAGAGTCTACGAGCAGTACTTC
CASSRDRVYEQYF
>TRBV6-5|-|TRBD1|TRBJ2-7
TGTGCCAGCAGTTACCCCGGGACAGGGGGAATACGCGAGCAGTACTTC
CASSYPGTGGIREQYF
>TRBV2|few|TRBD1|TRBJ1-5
TGTGCCAGCAGTGTTTTTGAAACAGGGGAGCCCCAGCATTTT
CASSVFETGEPQHF
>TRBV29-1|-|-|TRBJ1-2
TGCAGCGTTTCATGGAGTACCTATGGCTACACCTTC
CSVSWSTYGYTF
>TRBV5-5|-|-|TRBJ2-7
TGTGCCAGCAGCCGGGACAACTCCTACGAGCAGTACTTC
CASSRDNSYEQYF
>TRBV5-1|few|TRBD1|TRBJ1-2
TGCGCCAGCAGCTTGGATGGGCTGACAGGGTCTGGCTACACCTTC
CASSLDGLTGSGYTF
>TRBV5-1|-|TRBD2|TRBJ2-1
TGCGCCAGCAGCTTGGATCGGGGGGGCCGGAATGAGCAGTTCTTC
CASSLDRGGRNEQFF
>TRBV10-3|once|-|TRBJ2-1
TGTGCCACCGGGGTAACCTACAATGAGCAGTTCTTC
CATGVTYNEQFF
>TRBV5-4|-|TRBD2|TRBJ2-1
TGTGCCAGCAGCGGGCCTAGCGGGAGGGCCGGAGATGAGCAGTTCTTC
CASSGPSGRAGDEQFF
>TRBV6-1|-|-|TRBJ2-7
TGTGCCAGCAGGCTACCCCAGACCCAGCCCGGCGAGCAGTACTTC
CASRLPQTQPGEQYF
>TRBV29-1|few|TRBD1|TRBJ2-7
TGCAGCGTTGGGGAAGGGGGCGCCTACGAGCAGTACTTC
CSVGEGGAYEQYF
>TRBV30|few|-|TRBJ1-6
TGTGCCTGGAACGACAGGAGACACTCCTATAATTCACCCCTCCACTTT
CAWNDRRHSYNSPLHF
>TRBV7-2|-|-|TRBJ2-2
TGTGCCAGCAGCTTAGGCGGGACTACCGGGGAGCTGTTTTTT
CASSLGGTTGELFF
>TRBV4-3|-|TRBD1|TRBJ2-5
TGCGCCAGCAGCCGGAACAGGGGGTTCGGGGAGACCCAGTACTTC
CASSRNRGFGETQYF
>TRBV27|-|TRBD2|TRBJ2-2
TGTGCCAGCACCGAAACTAGCGGGAGCGGCACCGGGGAGCTGTTTTTT
CASTETSGSGTGELFF
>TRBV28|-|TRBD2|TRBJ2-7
TGTGCCAGCAGCCTTTACCTCGGACTAGCGGGAATTCGGTACGAGCAGTACTTC
CASSLYLGLAGIRYEQYF
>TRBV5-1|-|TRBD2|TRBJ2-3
TGCGCCAGCGCAAAGGGCGGGGGATACACAGATACGCAGTATTTT
CASAKGGGYTDTQYF
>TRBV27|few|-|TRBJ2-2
TGTGCCAGCAGCTCGCGTTTGCGGGGCAGTGCGAACACCGGGGAGCTGTTTTTT
CASSSRLRGSANTGELFF
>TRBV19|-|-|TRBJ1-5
TGTGCCAGTACCACCGGGGGTGGACGCGGTCAGCCCCAGCATTTT
CASTTGGGRGQPQHF
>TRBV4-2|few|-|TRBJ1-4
TGTGCCAGCAGCCAAGCCGGTATGGGGGCGGCTAATGAAAAACTGTTTTTT
CASSQAGMGAANEKLFF
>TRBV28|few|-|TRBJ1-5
TGTGCCAGCAGTTTACTTCAGGCCATGTTCAATCAGCCCCAGCATTTT
CASSLLQAMFNQPQHF
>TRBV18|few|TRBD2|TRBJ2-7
TGTGCCAGCTCACCACCAGCGGGAGTTCACGAGCAGTACTTC
CASSPPAGVHEQYF
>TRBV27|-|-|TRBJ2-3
TGTGCCAGCAGTAGGGGGAGTTTTACAGATACGCAGTATTTT
CASSRGSFTDTQYF
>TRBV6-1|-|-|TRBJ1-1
TGTGCCAGCAGGCTACAGGGATACACTGAAGCTTTCTTT
CASRLQGYTEAFF
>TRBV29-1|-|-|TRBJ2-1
TGCAGCGTTGGGAGGACGGACAATGAGCAGTTCTTC
CSVGRTDNEQFF
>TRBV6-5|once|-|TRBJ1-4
TGTGCCAGCAGTTACAAAACAGGGTTGAATGAAAAACTGTTTTTT
CASSYKTGLNEKLFF
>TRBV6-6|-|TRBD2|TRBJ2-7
TGTGCCAGCAGTTACCCCCCGGGACTAGCTTACGAGCAGTACTTC
CASSYPPGLAYEQYF
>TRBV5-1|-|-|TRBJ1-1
TGCGCCAGCAGCTTGGGTAGGGGCACTGAAGCTTTCTTT
CASSLGRGTEAFF
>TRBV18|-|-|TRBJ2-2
TGTGCCAGCTCTCCAAACAGCCGTTCGAACACCGGGGAGCTGTTTTTT
CASSPNSRSNTGELFF